Given below is one T cell receptor beta chain in context. This clonotype was seen at least ten times. Its recognized antigen is unknown. Base qualities were left out, and no much larger clone turns up one base away. Taken from the germline V gene, the CDR1 and CDR2 loops are SGHDT and YYEEEE. From cysteine to phenylalanine, the CDR3 is 16 amino acids long. Here the CDR3 DNA is all that survives: 48 bases in frame from base 1. The V end gives up 4 bases and the J end 9 bases, leaving 11 bases in the junction not matched to a gene. Libraries were built with RT-PCR. The instrument was an Illumina HiSeq 2500. Clones were called with MiXCR by TCRdb after fastp trimmed the public reads at Q25, and only in-frame beta chains were retained. Identical CDR3 protein sequences are pooled into one entry, listed with their most common genes and DNA. For this sample the table gives fewer than 250,000 distinct CDR3 sequences, of which approximately 15% were detected only once. About 28% of the sample comes from the top ten.

This specimen belongs to a study of response to subunit inactivated influenza vaccine listed by TCRdb under 2018. Regarding the research as a whole: Deep quantitative profiling of the T cell receptor repertoire was used in the study to follow responses to a trivalent subunit inactivated influenza vaccine. Points the paper makes about the study in general: The authors proposed that each seasonal influenza vaccination may bring in only a limited number of new T cells.

The source is a man between 50 and 59 years old who received an inactivated influenza vaccine. Donor details come from another sample of the same person, matched by shared clones. Sequenced material: CD8+ T cells sorted from PBMCs, taken around 5 days after vaccination. The sequence is built from TRBV5-6 and TRBJ2-1; 12 central bases correspond to TRBD2. DNA sequence: TGTGCCAGCAGCGGTAGTCTCGGACTAGCGGGAACTGAGCAGTTCTTC. It translates to CASSGSLGLAGTEQFF.